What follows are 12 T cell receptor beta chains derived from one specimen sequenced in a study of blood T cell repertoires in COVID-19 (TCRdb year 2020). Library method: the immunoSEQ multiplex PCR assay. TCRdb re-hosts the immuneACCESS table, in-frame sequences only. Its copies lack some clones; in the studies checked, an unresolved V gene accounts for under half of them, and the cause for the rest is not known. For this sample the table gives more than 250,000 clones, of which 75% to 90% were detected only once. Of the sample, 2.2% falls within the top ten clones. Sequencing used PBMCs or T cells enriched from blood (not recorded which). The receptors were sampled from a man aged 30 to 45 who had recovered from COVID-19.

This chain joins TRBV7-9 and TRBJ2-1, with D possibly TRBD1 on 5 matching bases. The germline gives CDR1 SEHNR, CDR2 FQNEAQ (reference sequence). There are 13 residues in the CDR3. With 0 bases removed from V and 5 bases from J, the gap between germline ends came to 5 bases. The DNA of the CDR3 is TGTGCCAGCAGCTTAGCCAGGGACAATGAGCAGTTCTTC. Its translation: CASSLARDNEQFF.

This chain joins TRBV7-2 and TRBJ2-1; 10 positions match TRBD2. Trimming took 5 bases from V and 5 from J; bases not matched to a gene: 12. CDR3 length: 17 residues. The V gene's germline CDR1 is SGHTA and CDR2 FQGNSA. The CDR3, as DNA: TGTGCCAGCAGCCGGGACCTTAGCGGGGGGCTTAACAATGAGCAGTTCTTC. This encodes CASSRDLSGGLNNEQFF.

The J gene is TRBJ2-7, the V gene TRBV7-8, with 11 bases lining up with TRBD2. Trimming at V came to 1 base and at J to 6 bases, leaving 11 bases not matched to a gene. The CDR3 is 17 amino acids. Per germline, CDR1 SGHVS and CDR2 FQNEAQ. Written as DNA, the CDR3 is TGTGCCAGCAGCTTAGGGGCTAGCGGGGGGTTTACCTTCGAGCAGTACTTC. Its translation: CASSLGASGGFTFEQYF.

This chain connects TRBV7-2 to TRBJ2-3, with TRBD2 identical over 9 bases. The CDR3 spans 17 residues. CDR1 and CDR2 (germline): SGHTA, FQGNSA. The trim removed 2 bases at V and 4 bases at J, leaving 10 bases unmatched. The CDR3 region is CASSLLGAGGQSDTQYF. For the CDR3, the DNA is TGTGCCAGCAGCTTATTAGGGGCGGGGGGGCAGTCAGATACGCAGTATTTT.

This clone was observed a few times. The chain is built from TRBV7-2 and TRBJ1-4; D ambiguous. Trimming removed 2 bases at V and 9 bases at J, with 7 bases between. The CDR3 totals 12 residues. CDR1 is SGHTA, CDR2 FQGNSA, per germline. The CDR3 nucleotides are TGTGCCAGCAGCTTAAGCGGGCAAAAACTGTTTTTT. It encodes CASSLSGQKLFF.

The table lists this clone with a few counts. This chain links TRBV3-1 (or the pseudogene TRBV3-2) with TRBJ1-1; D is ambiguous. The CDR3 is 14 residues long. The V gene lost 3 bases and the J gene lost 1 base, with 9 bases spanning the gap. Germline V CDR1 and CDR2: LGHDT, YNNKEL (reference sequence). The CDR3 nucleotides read TGTGCCAGCAGCCAGGGCGGGAAGAACACTGAAGCTTTCTTT. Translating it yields CASSQGGKNTEAFF.

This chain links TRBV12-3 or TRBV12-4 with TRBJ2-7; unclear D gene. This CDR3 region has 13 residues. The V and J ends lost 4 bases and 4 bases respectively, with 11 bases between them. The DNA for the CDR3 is TGTGCCAGCAGTTCCCCCCCCAGGTACGAGCAGTACTTC. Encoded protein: CASSSPPRYEQYF.

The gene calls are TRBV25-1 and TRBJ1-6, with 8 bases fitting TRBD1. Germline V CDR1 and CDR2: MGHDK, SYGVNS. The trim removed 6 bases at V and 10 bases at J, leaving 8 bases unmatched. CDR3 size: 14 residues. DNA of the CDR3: TGTGCCAGCAGCGAAGGACAGGGACAATCACCCCTCCACTTT. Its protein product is CASSEGQGQSPLHF.

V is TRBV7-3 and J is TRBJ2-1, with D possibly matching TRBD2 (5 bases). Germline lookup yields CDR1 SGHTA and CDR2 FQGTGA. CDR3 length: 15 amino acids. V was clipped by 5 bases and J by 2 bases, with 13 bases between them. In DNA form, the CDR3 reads TGTGCCAGCAGCCCCGGGGTGGTAGCCTACAATGAGCAGTTCTTC. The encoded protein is CASSPGVVAYNEQFF.

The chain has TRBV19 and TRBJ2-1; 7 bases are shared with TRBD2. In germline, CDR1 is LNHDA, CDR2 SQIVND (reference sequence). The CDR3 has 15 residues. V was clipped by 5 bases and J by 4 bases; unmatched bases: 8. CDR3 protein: CASSSGTTPYNEQFF. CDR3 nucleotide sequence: TGTGCCAGTAGTTCCGGGACTACACCTTACAATGAGCAGTTCTTC.

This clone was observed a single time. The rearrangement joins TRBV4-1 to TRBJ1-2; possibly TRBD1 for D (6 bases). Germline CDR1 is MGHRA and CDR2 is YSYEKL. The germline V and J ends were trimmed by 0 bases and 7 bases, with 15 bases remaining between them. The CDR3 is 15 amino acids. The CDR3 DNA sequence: TGCGCCAGCAGCCAAGAGGTTCAGGGGAGATCTGGCTACACCTTC. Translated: CASSQEVQGRSGYTF.

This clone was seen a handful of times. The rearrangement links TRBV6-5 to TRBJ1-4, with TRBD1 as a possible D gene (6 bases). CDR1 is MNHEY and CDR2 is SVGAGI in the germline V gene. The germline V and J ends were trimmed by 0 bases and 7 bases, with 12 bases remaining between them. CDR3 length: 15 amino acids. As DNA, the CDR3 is TGTGCCAGCAGTTACTCAGGGGGAGACCCTGAAAAACTGTTTTTT. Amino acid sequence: CASSYSGGDPEKLFF.